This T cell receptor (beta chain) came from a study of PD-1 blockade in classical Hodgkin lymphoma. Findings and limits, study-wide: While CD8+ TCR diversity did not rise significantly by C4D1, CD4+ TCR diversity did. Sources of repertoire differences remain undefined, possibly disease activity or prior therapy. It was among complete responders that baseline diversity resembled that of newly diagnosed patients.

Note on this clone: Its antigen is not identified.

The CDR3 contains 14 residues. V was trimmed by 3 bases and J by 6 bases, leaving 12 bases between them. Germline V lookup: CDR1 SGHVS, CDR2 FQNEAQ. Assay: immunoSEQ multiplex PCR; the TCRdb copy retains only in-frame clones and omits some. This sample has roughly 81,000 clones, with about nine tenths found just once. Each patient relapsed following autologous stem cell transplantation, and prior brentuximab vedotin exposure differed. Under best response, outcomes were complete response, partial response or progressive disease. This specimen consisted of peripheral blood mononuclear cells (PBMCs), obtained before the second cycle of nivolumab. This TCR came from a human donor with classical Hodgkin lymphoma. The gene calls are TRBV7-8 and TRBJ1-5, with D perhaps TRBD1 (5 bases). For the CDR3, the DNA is TGTGCCAGCAGCTTCAAAGAAGGGGCTCAGCCCCAGCATTTT. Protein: CASSFKEGAQPQHF.